This TCR beta chain was captured in a study of cytomegalovirus exposure and HLA in healthy donors. Overall study results and limits: Many donors carried some public TCRs, although rarity characterized most TCR sequences.

This clone was seen just once. Its antigen remains unknown. The PCR employed 60 Vbeta primers together with 13 Jbeta primers. Only in-frame clones appear in the TCRdb table, and some are missing; sequencing was by immunoSEQ multiplex PCR. The sample has roughly 48,000 clones, roughly 69% seen once. CDR3 length: 13 amino acids. Germline lookup yields CDR1 SGHVS and CDR2 FNYEAQ. V gave up 0 bases and J gave up 8 bases, with 8 bases separating them. Each donor's status was that of a healthy bone marrow donor. This chain links TRBV7-6 with TRBJ1-5, with unresolved D. This receptor was taken from a woman younger than 45 in good health and CMV-seronegative. Sequenced sample: PBMCs. The CDR3: CASSLATGKPQHF. DNA for the CDR3: TGTGCCAGCAGCTTAGCCACGGGGAAGCCCCAGCATTTT.